The 32 T cell receptor beta chains presented below share a single source sample, sequenced in a study of control samples from healthy donors and cancer patients. Only in-frame clones appear in the TCRdb table, and some are missing; sequencing was by immunoSEQ multiplex PCR. The table includes roughly 130,000 clones, 80% to 95% detected once. The specimen was blood. All receptors come from a man younger than 35 in good health.

This clone has only one observation. J is TRBJ1-3 and V is TRBV19; D is undetermined. Per the germline V gene, CDR1 is LNHDA and CDR2 is SQIVND (reference sequence). The V end lost 7 bases, the J end lost 0 bases, and 7 bases lay between the germline ends. The CDR3 totals 13 residues. The CDR3 nucleotides read TGTGCCAGTACCCCTCTCTCTGGAAACACCATATATTTT. It translates to CASTPLSGNTIYF.

The chain combines TRBV3-1 (or the pseudogene TRBV3-2) with TRBJ2-3; 13 nucleotides align to TRBD2. CDR3 length: 17 amino acids. Germline loops: CDR1 LGHDT, CDR2 YNNKEL (reference sequence). J lost 2 bases, V lost 4 bases, and 6 bases had no gene match. The CDR3 loop reads CASSRTSGGDNTDTQYF. The CDR3 nucleotides are TGTGCCAGCAGCCGGACTAGCGGGGGTGACAACACAGATACGCAGTATTTT.

V gene TRBV25-1 combines with J gene TRBJ2-7; 7 bases are a match to TRBD1. Trimming took 5 bases from V and 5 from J; bases not matched to a gene: 6. CDR1 and CDR2 from the germline V gene are MGHDK and SYGVNS. This CDR3 is built from 13 residues. CDR3 region: CASSPRTGNEQYF. CDR3 nucleotides: TGTGCCAGCAGTCCCCGGACAGGTAACGAGCAGTACTTC.

The chain combines TRBV2 with TRBJ2-5; 9 nucleotides line up with TRBD2. Losses at the gene ends were 7 bases for V and 5 bases for J; bases not matched to a gene: 14. The CDR3 extends over 16 amino acids. The germline V gene has CDR1 SNHLY and CDR2 FYNNEI. Here the CDR3 reads CASKRRASGVLETQYF. The CDR3 DNA reads as TGTGCCAGCAAAAGGAGGGCTAGCGGGGTTCTGGAGACCCAGTACTTC.

DNA of the CDR3: TGTGCCAGTAAACCGGTGATCGGTTCCAATGAGCAGTTCTTC. Protein product: CASKPVIGSNEQFF. The rearrangement uses TRBV19 and TRBJ2-1; D is ambiguous. The germline V gene has CDR1 LNHDA and CDR2 SQIVND (reference sequence). This CDR3 is 14 amino acids long. V was clipped by 7 bases and J by 6 bases, with 16 bases between them.

The CDR3 region has the DNA TGTGCCAGCTCACTTGACAGCAATCAGCCCCAGCATTTT. Amino acid sequence: CASSLDSNQPQHF. The chain has TRBV18 and TRBJ1-5; D not resolved. The V and J ends lost 4 bases and 1 base respectively, with 5 bases between them. The V gene's germline CDR1 is KGHSH and CDR2 LQKENI. The CDR3 loop spans 13 amino acids.

This chain connects TRBV19 to TRBJ2-1, with D possibly matching TRBD2 (6 bases). CDR1 and CDR2 from the germline V gene are LNHDA and SQIVND (reference sequence). The CDR3 extends over 15 amino acids. Trimming took off 3 bases at V and 2 bases at J, with 11 bases between the two ends. This CDR3 reads CASSILSGTYNEQFF. The DNA of the CDR3 is TGTGCCAGTAGTATTCTTAGCGGCACCTACAATGAGCAGTTCTTC.

This clone has just a few counts. The chain recombines TRBV4-1 with TRBJ1-4; D remains unclear. CDR3 size: 16 residues. Germline loops: CDR1 MGHRA, CDR2 YSYEKL. Deletions cut 3 bases from V and 1 base from J, with 12 bases between. CDR3 nucleotide sequence: TGCGCCAGCAGCCAGGCAGCCAGTGGAACTAATGAAAAACTGTTTTTT. Amino acids: CASSQAASGTNEKLFF.

This chain uses TRBV15 with TRBJ1-5; D is ambiguous. CDR1 LNHNV and CDR2 YYDKDF come from the germline V gene (reference sequence). Trimming cost V 7 bases and J 1 base, with 8 bases left between them. This CDR3 has 13 amino acids. The chain's CDR3 is CATKETSNQPQHF. The CDR3 DNA reads TGTGCCACCAAGGAGACAAGCAATCAGCCCCAGCATTTT.

V is TRBV9 and J is TRBJ2-2; 8 bases map to TRBD2. This CDR3 has 15 residues. Trimming took 1 base from V and 5 from J; bases not matched to a gene: 4. Germline CDR1 SGDLS, CDR2 YYNGEE. CDR3 sequence reads: CASSVTSGGTGELFF. The CDR3 DNA follows: TGTGCCAGCAGCGTAACTAGCGGAGGGACCGGGGAGCTGTTTTTT.

The chain uses TRBV5-4 and TRBJ2-7, with 7 bases identical to TRBD1. V shed 2 bases and J 0 bases; nucleotides not matched to a gene: 5. CDR3 length equals 15 residues. Looked up from germline, CDR1 is SGHNT and CDR2 is YYREEE (reference sequence). CDR3 sequence reads: CASSLTGTASYEQYF. Written as DNA, the CDR3 is TGTGCCAGCAGCTTAACCGGGACAGCCTCCTACGAGCAGTACTTC.

The genes are TRBV7-9 and TRBJ2-1; no clear D. Germline CDR1 and CDR2: SEHNR and FQNEAQ (reference sequence). This CDR3 region has 10 residues. Trimming stripped 3 bases from V and 9 bases from J, with 3 bases between. The CDR3 coding sequence is TGTGCCAGCAGCTTTCGTGAGCAGTTCTTC. This encodes CASSFREQFF.

V usage is TRBV7-9 and J usage is TRBJ2-1, with a weak D call TRBD2 (6 bases). The CDR3 runs to 12 residues. Trimming took 5 bases from V and 7 from J, leaving 9 bases between them. Looked up from germline, CDR1 is SEHNR and CDR2 is FQNEAQ (reference sequence). Here the CDR3 DNA reads TGTGCCAGCAGCGAGGGAGGAAATGAGCAGTTCTTC. It codes for CASSEGGNEQFF.

As for this clone: The limits of the CDR3 on the DNA are not certain, so only TCRdb's listed CDR3 is given. The J gene is TRBJ1-5, the V gene TRBV27. CDR1 MNHEY and CDR2 SMNVEV come from the germline V gene (reference sequence). Termini included, the CDR3 measures 12 amino acids. CDR3: CASSSSGSTWHF.

The CDR3 region has the DNA TGTGCCAGCAGCGTTACGGGGATGAACACTGAAGCTTTCTTT. This encodes CASSVTGMNTEAFF. J is TRBJ1-1 and V is TRBV9; D is ambiguous. Germline V lookup: CDR1 SGDLS, CDR2 YYNGEE. This CDR3 is built from 14 residues. V was shortened by 2 bases and J by 0 bases, with 8 bases between the two germline ends.

The rearrangement uses TRBV11-2 and TRBJ2-1, with 10 bases identical to TRBD1. The CDR3 loop spans 15 amino acids. V trimming: 6 bases; J trimming: 6 bases; junction bases outside the gene matches: 8. The germline V gene has CDR1 SGHAT and CDR2 FQNNGV. CDR3 residues: CASRSTGGPINEQFF. The CDR3 nucleotides are TGTGCCAGCAGGTCGACAGGGGGCCCTATCAATGAGCAGTTCTTC. Variable domain in full (rest from reference TRBV11-2 and TRBJ2-1): EAGVAQSPRYKIIEKRQSVAFWCNPISGHATLYWYQQILGQGPKLLIQFQNNGVVDDSQLPKDRFSAERLKGVDSTLKIQPAKLEDSAVYLCASRSTGGPINEQFFGPGTRLTVL.

This rearrangement joins TRBV11-2 to TRBJ2-5, with 13 bases fitting TRBD2. V lost 5 bases to trimming and J lost 1 base; unmatched junction nucleotides: 7. CDR3 length: 17 amino acids. CDR1 is SGHAT and CDR2 is FQNNGV in the germline V gene. The CDR3 region is CASSPTSGGRLQETQYF. CDR3 DNA sequence: TGTGCCAGCAGCCCGACTAGCGGGGGGCGACTCCAAGAGACCCAGTACTTC.

V is TRBV7-3 and J is TRBJ1-1; 8 nucleotides line up with TRBD1. This CDR3 region has 15 residues. Losses at the gene ends were 5 bases for V and 4 bases for J; bases not matched to a gene: 9. Per germline, CDR1 SGHTA and CDR2 FQGTGA. This chain's CDR3 is CASSETTGEGTEAFF. The CDR3 DNA follows: TGTGCCAGCAGCGAAACGACAGGGGAGGGCACTGAAGCTTTCTTT.

The gene calls are TRBV25-1 and TRBJ2-5; no clear D gene. Trimming removed 6 bases from V and 4 bases from J, with 12 bases in between. CDR1 MGHDK and CDR2 SYGVNS come from the germline V gene. This CDR3 is 13 amino acids long. CDR3 nucleotide sequence: TGTGCCAGCAGCCTACAGTCCCCAGAGACCCAGTACTTC. As protein: CASSLQSPETQYF. Drawing the rest from reference TRBV25-1 and TRBJ2-5, the complete variable domain is EADIYQTPRYLVIGTGKKITLECSQTMGHDKMYWYQQDPGMELHLIHYSYGVNSTEKGDLSSESTVSRIRTEHFPLTLESARPSHTSQYLCASSLQSPETQYFGPGTRLLVL.

The chain joins TRBV28 to TRBJ1-2; D not certain. V was shortened by 6 bases and J by 4 bases, with 12 bases between the two germline ends. The CDR3 covers 13 residues. Germline loops: CDR1 MDHEN, CDR2 SYDVKM. The DNA of the CDR3 is TGTGCCAGCAGGCCTACCTCGATCTATGGCTACACCTTC. It translates to CASRPTSIYGYTF.

The rearrangement joins TRBV5-6 to TRBJ2-3; 12 positions match TRBD2. V shed 4 bases, J shed 5 bases, and the junction held 2 bases outside the gene matches. Looked up from germline, CDR1 is SGHDT and CDR2 is YYEEEE. The CDR3 loop spans 14 amino acids. The CDR3, as DNA: TGTGCCAGCAGCCGACTAGCGGGGGAAGATACGCAGTATTTT. Its translation: CASSRLAGEDTQYF.

The J gene is TRBJ1-3, the V gene TRBV18, with TRBD1 matching 7 bases. V lost 3 bases and J lost 5; bases outside the gene matches: 4. Per the germline V gene, CDR1 is KGHSH and CDR2 is LQKENI. CDR3 size: 14 residues. CDR3: CASSPGTERNTIYF. The CDR3 DNA reads as TGTGCCAGCTCACCCGGGACAGAAAGAAACACCATATATTTT.

V is TRBV2 and J is TRBJ2-1; 7 bases align to TRBD2. The CDR3 runs 14 residues. Per the germline V gene, CDR1 is SNHLY and CDR2 is FYNNEI. After removal of 3 bases from V and 5 bases from J, the junction contained 4 bases not matched to a gene. The CDR3 bases are TGTGCCAGCAGTGATGTGACTAGCAACAATGAGCAGTTCTTC. It yields the protein CASSDVTSNNEQFF.

The V and J genes are TRBV3-1 (or the pseudogene TRBV3-2) and TRBJ1-1, with 8 bases matching TRBD1. This CDR3 has 17 amino acids. CDR1 LGHDT and CDR2 YNNKEL come from the germline V gene (reference sequence). V lost 0 bases, J lost 3 bases, and 9 bases stayed unmatched. The CDR3 protein is CASSQDRGDRTDTEAFF. CDR3 nucleotide sequence: TGTGCCAGCAGCCAAGATCGAGGGGACAGGACGGACACTGAAGCTTTCTTT.

The V gene is TRBV25-1, the J gene TRBJ1-6; D unresolved. This CDR3 is built from 15 residues. Trimming cost V 3 bases and J 7 bases, with 13 bases left between them. Germline V gives CDR1 MGHDK, CDR2 SYGVNS. This CDR3 is CASSDGKRRNSPLHF. CDR3 sequence (DNA): TGTGCCAGCAGTGACGGAAAACGGAGGAATTCACCCCTCCACTTT.

The CDR3 bases are TGTGCCAGCAGCTTAACCCCCGAGCTAGCGGTCTTTAGCTCTGGGGCCAACGTCCTGACTTTC. This translates into CASSLTPELAVFSSGANVLTF. The chain combines TRBV7-8 with TRBJ2-6; 7 bases match TRBD2. Germline V gene lookup returns CDR1 SGHVS and CDR2 FQNEAQ. J was trimmed by 0 bases and V by 2 bases; bases with no gene match: 16. CDR3 length: 21 amino acids.

In its sample, this clone was seen once. This chain connects TRBV6-5 to TRBJ1-2; 9 bases agree with TRBD1. Per germline, CDR1 MNHEY and CDR2 SVGAGI. The J segment lost 5 bases and the V segment lost 0 bases, leaving 4 bases of the junction unmatched. The CDR3 loop spans 15 amino acids. The CDR3 is CASSYSTGGPYGYTF. The CDR3 DNA follows: TGTGCCAGCAGTTACTCAACAGGGGGCCCGTATGGCTACACCTTC.

V gene TRBV11-2 combines with J gene TRBJ2-7; TRBD1 aligns across 10 bases. Trimming removed 3 bases from V and 4 bases from J; junction bases left unmatched: 3. The germline gives CDR1 SGHAT, CDR2 FQNNGV. The length of the CDR3 is 14 residues. The CDR3, as DNA: TGTGCCAGCAGCTTTGGGACAGGGGAGTACGAGCAGTACGTC. Protein product: CASSFGTGEYEQYV.

The chain joins TRBV3-1 (or the pseudogene TRBV3-2) to TRBJ2-7; either TRBD1 or TRBD2 may fit D (5 bases each). This CDR3 region has 14 residues. Germline CDR1 is LGHDT and CDR2 is YNNKEL (reference sequence). Trimming cost V 3 bases and J 3 bases, with 12 bases left between them. CDR3 region: CASSQSGTLYEQYF. The CDR3 DNA is TGTGCCAGCAGCCAGTCAGGGACCCTCTACGAGCAGTACTTC.

This rearrangement joins TRBV27 to TRBJ2-3, with 7 bases aligning to TRBD1. The V and J ends lost 6 bases and 3 bases, in that order; junction bases with no gene match: 9. Germline lookup yields CDR1 MNHEY and CDR2 SMNVEV (reference sequence). The length of the CDR3 is 15 residues. CDR3 nucleotides: TGTGCCAGCAGCTCCCAGGGGACAGTTACAGATACGCAGTATTTT. Protein: CASSSQGTVTDTQYF.

The chain links TRBV5-6 to TRBJ1-4; TRBD1 is a possible D gene (6 bases). The CDR3 has 18 residues. Germline CDR1 is SGHDT and CDR2 is YYEEEE. V was clipped by 4 bases and J by 0 bases, with 19 bases between them. CDR3 region: CASSNPTGGKATNEKLFF. The CDR3 bases are TGTGCCAGCAGCAACCCGACAGGTGGAAAGGCAACTAATGAAAAACTGTTTTTT.

This CDR3 reads CASSLEQTQYF. CDR3 DNA: TGTGCCAGCAGCTTAGAACAGACCCAGTACTTC. The chain is built from TRBV7-2 and TRBJ2-5; D gene uncertain. Trimming left V 1 base short and J 6 bases short, with 3 bases between. CDR1 and CDR2 from the germline V gene are SGHTA and FQGNSA. This CDR3 contains 11 residues.